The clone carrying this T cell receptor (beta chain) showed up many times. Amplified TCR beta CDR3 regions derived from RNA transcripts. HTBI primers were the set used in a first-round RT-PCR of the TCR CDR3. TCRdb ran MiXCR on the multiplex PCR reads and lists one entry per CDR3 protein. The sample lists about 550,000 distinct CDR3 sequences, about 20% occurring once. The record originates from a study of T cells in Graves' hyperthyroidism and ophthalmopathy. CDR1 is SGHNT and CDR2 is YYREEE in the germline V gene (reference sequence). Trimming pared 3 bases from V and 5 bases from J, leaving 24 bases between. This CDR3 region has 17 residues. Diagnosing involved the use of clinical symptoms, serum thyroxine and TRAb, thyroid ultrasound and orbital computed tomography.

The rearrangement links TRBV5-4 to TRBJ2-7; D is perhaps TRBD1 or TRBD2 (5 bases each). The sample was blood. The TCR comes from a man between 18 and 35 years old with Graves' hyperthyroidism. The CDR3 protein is CASSSGPSTTLSHEQYF. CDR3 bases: TGTGCCAGCAGCTCGGGACCGAGTACCACCCTAAGCCACGAGCAGTACTTC.